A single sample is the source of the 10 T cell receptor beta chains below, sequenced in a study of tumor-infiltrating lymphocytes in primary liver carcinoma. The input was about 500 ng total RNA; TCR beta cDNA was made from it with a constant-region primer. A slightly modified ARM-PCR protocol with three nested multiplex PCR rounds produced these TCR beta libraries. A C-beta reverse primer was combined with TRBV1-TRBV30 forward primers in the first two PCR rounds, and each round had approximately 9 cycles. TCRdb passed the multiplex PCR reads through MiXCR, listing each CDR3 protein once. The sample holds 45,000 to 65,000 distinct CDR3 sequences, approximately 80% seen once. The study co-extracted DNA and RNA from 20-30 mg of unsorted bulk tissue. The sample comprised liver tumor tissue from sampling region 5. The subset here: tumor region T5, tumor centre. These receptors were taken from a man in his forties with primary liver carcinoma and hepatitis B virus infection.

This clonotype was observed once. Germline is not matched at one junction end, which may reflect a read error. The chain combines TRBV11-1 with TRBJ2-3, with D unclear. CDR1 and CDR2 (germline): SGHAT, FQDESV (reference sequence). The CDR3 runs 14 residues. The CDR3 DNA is TGTGTCAGCAGCCCACCCCATGAAGCAGTTACGCAGTATTTT. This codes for CVSSPPHEAVTQYF.

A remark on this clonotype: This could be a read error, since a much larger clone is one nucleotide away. CDR3 in DNA: TGTGCCAGCGGTCGACTAACGGGTGAGCAGTTCTTC. Protein sequence: CASGRLTGEQFF. The chain recombines TRBV28 with TRBJ2-1; D may be TRBD2 (5 bases). V lost 8 bases to trimming and J lost 9 bases, with 14 bases between them. There are 12 residues in the CDR3. From germline, CDR1 is MDHEN and CDR2 SYDVKM.

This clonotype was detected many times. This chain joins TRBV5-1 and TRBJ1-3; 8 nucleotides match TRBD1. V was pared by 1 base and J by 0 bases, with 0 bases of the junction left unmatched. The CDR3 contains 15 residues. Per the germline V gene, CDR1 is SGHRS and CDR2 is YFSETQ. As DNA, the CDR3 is TGCGCCAGCAGCTTGCAGGGGGCCTCTGGAAACACCATATATTTT. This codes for CASSLQGASGNTIYF.

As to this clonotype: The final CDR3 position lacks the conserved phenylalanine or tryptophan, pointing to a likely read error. CDR3 in amino acids: CATGRGGLYNEQFY. Written as DNA, the CDR3 is TGTGCCACAGGTCGTGGGGGTTTATACAATGAGCAGTTCTAC. This chain joins TRBV28 and TRBJ2-1; D tentatively reads TRBD1 or TRBD2 (5 bases each). V lost 10 bases and J lost 4, with 17 bases in between. The CDR3 is 14 amino acids. Germline V gene lookup returns CDR1 MDHEN and CDR2 SYDVKM.

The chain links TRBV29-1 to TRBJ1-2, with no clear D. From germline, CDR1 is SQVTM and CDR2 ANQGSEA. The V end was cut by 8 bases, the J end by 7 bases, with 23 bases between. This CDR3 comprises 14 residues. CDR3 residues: CSFSLNGYYFGYTF. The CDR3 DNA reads TGCAGCTTTTCACTTAACGGGTACTACTTTGGCTACACCTTC.

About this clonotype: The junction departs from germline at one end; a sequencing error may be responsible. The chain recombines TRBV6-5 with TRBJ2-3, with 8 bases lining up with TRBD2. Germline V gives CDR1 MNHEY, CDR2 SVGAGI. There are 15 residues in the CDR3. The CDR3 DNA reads TGTGCCAACAACCCAGGAATAGCGGGAACAGATAGGCAGTATTTT. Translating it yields CANNPGIAGTDRQYF.

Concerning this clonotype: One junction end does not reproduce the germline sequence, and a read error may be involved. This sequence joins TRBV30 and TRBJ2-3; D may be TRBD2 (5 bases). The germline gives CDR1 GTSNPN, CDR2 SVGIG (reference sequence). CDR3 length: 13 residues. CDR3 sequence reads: CASGQRNTDTQCF. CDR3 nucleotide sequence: TGTGCTTCGGGCCAGCGGAATACAGATACGCAGTGTTTT. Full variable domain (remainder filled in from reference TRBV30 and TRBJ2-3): SQTIHQWPATLVQPVGSPLSLECTVEGTSNPNLYWYRQAAGRGLQLLFYSVGIGQISSEVPQNLSASRPQDRQFILSSKKLLLSDSGFYLCASGQRNTDTQCFGPGTRLTVL.

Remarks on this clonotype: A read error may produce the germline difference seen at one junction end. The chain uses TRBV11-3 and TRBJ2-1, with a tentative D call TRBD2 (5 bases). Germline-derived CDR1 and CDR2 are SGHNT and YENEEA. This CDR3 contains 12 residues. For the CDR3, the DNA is TGTGTCAGCAGCTTAGACGAGCGGGAGCAGTTCTTC. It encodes CVSSLDEREQFF.

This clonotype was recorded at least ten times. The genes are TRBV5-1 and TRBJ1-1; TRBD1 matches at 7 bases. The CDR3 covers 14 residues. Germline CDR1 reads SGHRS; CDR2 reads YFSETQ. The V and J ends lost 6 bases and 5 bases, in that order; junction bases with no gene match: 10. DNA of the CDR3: TGCGCCAGCACCCAAGGGGGCGCATATACTGAAGCTTTCTTT. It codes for CASTQGGAYTEAFF.

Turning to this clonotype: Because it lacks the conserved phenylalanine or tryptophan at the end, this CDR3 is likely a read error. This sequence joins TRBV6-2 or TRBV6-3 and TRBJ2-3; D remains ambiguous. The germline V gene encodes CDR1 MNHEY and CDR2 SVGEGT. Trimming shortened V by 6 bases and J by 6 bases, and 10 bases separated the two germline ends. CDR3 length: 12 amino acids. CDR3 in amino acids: CASRPSADTQYL. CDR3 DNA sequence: TGTGCCAGCAGGCCCTCTGCGGATACGCAGTATCTG.